Presented here are 17 T cell receptor beta chains from one specimen sequenced in a study of blood T cell repertoires in COVID-19. Sequencing was performed with immunoSEQ multiplex PCR; in TCRdb, only in-frame clones are kept and a portion is missing. The sample lists around 190,000 clones; more than 75% were seen once. Sequenced material: PBMCs or T cells enriched from blood (not recorded which). Receptors were obtained from a woman between 50 and 59 years old with acute COVID-19.

This chain uses TRBV5-4 with TRBJ2-2; no firm D call. Trimming removed 6 bases at V and 4 bases at J, with 13 bases between. Per germline, CDR1 SGHNT and CDR2 YYREEE (reference sequence). This CDR3 contains 14 residues. CDR3 DNA sequence: TGTGCCAGCAACAATGGGCCCAGCACCGGGGAGCTGTTTTTT. Translated: CASNNGPSTGELFF.

V is TRBV25-1 and J is TRBJ2-2; TRBD2 matches 8 bases. CDR3 length: 16 residues. J lost 0 bases, V lost 2 bases, and 2 bases had no gene match. Germline V gene data show CDR1 as MGHDK and CDR2 as SYGVNS. The CDR3 coding sequence is TGTGCCAGCAGTGAAGTGGGACTAGCGAACACCGGGGAGCTGTTTTTT. This encodes CASSEVGLANTGELFF.

This clone has just one count. The chain has TRBV6-6 and TRBJ1-2; 9 bases are shared with TRBD1. The germline gives CDR1 MNHNY, CDR2 SVGAGI (reference sequence). This CDR3 is 14 amino acids long. Trimming took 4 bases from V and 3 from J; bases not matched to a gene: 3. The CDR3 region has the DNA TGTGCCAGCAGTTCTGGACAGGGGTACTATGGCTACACCTTC. Translation: CASSSGQGYYGYTF.

The chain couples TRBV7-9 to TRBJ1-6; a possible D gene is TRBD1 (5 bases). The CDR3 has 15 residues. V was trimmed by 1 base and J by 9 bases, leaving 13 bases between them. The germline V gene encodes CDR1 SEHNR and CDR2 FQNEAQ (reference sequence). The CDR3 DNA follows: TGTGCCAGCAGCTTAGTAGCCAGAAGGGGTTCACCCCTCCACTTT. Encoded protein: CASSLVARRGSPLHF.

The chain is built from TRBV7-9 and TRBJ1-6; D is ambiguous. This CDR3 contains 15 residues. Germline assignment: CDR1 SEHNR and CDR2 FQNEAQ (reference sequence). V lost 10 bases, J lost 5 bases, and 18 bases lay in between. The CDR3 DNA follows: TGTGCCACGACCCTTGTTGGCGGCGATAATTCACCCCTCCACTTT. This gives the protein CATTLVGGDNSPLHF.

As to this clone: This specimen includes other DNA sequences encoding the same CDR3. The chain uses TRBV3-1 (or the pseudogene TRBV3-2) and TRBJ1-2; D call uncertain. The CDR3 loop spans 12 amino acids. With 1 base removed from V and 8 bases from J, the gap between germline ends came to 8 bases. Germline V gene lookup returns CDR1 LGHDT and CDR2 YNNKEL (reference sequence). The CDR3 region is CASSQGRGGYTF. The DNA for the CDR3 is TGTGCCAGCAGCCAAGGCCGAGGGGGCTACACCTTC.

The V and J genes are TRBV28 and TRBJ1-6; 7 nucleotides match TRBD1. The V gene's germline CDR1 is MDHEN and CDR2 SYDVKM. Trimming took 3 bases from V and 14 from J; bases not matched to a gene: 4. The CDR3 length is 12 residues. The CDR3 loop reads CASSLSTGALHF. The CDR3 DNA reads as TGTGCCAGCAGTTTGTCAACAGGGGCCCTCCACTTT.

This clone was recorded only once. The J gene is TRBJ1-6, the V gene TRBV3-1 (or the pseudogene TRBV3-2); D not resolved. Germline lookup yields CDR1 LGHDT and CDR2 YNNKEL (reference sequence). The CDR3 has 12 residues. Deletions cut 2 bases from V and 13 bases from J, with 9 bases between. The CDR3 spells CASSQPRFPLHF. CDR3 DNA sequence: TGTGCCAGCAGCCAACCGCGCTTCCCCCTCCACTTT.

This sequence joins TRBV27 and TRBJ2-3; maybe TRBD2 (5 bases). Germline V gene data show CDR1 as MNHEY and CDR2 as SMNVEV (reference sequence). V was shortened by 6 bases and J by 4 bases, with 11 bases between the two germline ends. This CDR3 contains 13 residues. This CDR3 reads CASSERPADTQYF. CDR3 nucleotide sequence: TGTGCCAGCAGCGAGCGGCCGGCAGATACGCAGTATTTT.

The genes are TRBV24-1 and TRBJ2-3, with 7 bases that match TRBD1. The CDR3 extends over 16 amino acids. Germline-derived CDR1 and CDR2 are KGHDR and SFDVKD. After removal of 1 base from V and 3 bases from J, the junction contained 6 bases not matched to a gene. This chain's CDR3 is CATSDFATGVTDTQYF. The CDR3 coding sequence is TGTGCCACCAGTGATTTCGCCACAGGGGTGACAGATACGCAGTATTTT.

J is TRBJ2-1 and V is TRBV7-9; tentatively, D is TRBD2 (7 bases). V was pared by 1 base and J by 0 bases, with 13 bases between. Germline CDR1 reads SEHNR; CDR2 reads FQNEAQ (reference sequence). This CDR3 region has 17 residues. The CDR3 DNA reads TGTGCCAGCAGCTTAGTTGGGGGGGCCAGCTCCTACAATGAGCAGTTCTTC. It codes for CASSLVGGASSYNEQFF.

CDR3 nucleotide sequence: TGTGCCAGTAGTATAGGGGGACAGCCACCCCTCCACTTT. It codes for CASSIGGQPPLHF. This chain connects TRBV19 to TRBJ1-6, with 7 bases identical to TRBD1. V lost 1 base to trimming and J lost 11 bases; unmatched junction nucleotides: 2. CDR3 length equals 13 residues. Germline-derived CDR1 and CDR2 are LNHDA and SQIVND (reference sequence).

V is TRBV28 and J is TRBJ2-2; the match to TRBD2 covers 13 bases. With 6 bases clipped from V and 6 bases from J, the junction kept 1 base outside the gene matches. Per the germline V gene, CDR1 is MDHEN and CDR2 is SYDVKM. The CDR3 sequence is 14 residues long. In nucleotides, the CDR3 is TGTGCCAGCAGAACTAGCGGGGGGGCCGGGGAGCTGTTTTTT. Translated, it gives CASRTSGGAGELFF.

The rearrangement joins TRBV2 to TRBJ2-2; D unclear. Germline CDR1 SNHLY, CDR2 FYNNEI. V lost 10 bases and J 0 bases, leaving 15 bases between the germline ends. The CDR3 contains 15 residues. The CDR3 bases are TGTGCCACCGACAATTTTCCAGCGAACACCGGGGAGCTGTTTTTT. This translates into CATDNFPANTGELFF.

V usage is TRBV24-1 and J usage is TRBJ1-1; D is undetermined. Per germline, CDR1 KGHDR and CDR2 SFDVKD. The CDR3 covers 15 residues. Trimming took off 3 bases at V and 1 base at J, with 11 bases between the two ends. The CDR3 nucleotides are TGTGCCACCAGTGATGGCAGGAGGGCGAACACTGAAGCTTTCTTT. Translated: CATSDGRRANTEAFF.

The rearrangement joins TRBV10-1 to TRBJ1-3; no firm D call. The germline gives CDR1 WNHNN, CDR2 SYGVQD (reference sequence). The CDR3 consists of 15 residues. V lost 6 bases and J lost 0, with 12 bases in between. For the CDR3, the DNA is TGCGCCAGCAGACCCAGACACCTCTCTGGAAACACCATATATTTT. As protein: CASRPRHLSGNTIYF.

The chain couples TRBV27 to TRBJ2-1, with a weak D call TRBD1 (6 bases). Germline lookup yields CDR1 MNHEY and CDR2 SMNVEV (reference sequence). CDR3 length equals 15 residues. V lost 7 bases and J lost 2, with 15 bases in between. CDR3 in amino acids: CASTPGRGPYNEQFF. The CDR3 DNA is TGTGCCAGCACCCCGGGCAGGGGACCCTACAATGAGCAGTTCTTC.